This record covers a single TCR beta chain. The data originate from a study of glioma-infiltrating T cells. J was trimmed by 6 bases and V by 5 bases; bases with no gene match: 14. From germline, CDR1 is SGHTA and CDR2 FQGNSA. CDR3 length equals 17 residues. Using RNA template, CDR3s of TCR alpha and beta were amplified with iRepertoire arm-PCR. TCRdb itself ran the multiplex PCR reads through MiXCR, one entry per CDR3 protein. In the table there are about 410,000 distinct CDR3 sequences, roughly two fifths of which are singletons. Sequencing was done on a sample of glioma tissue, nonneoplastic brain tissue, or PBMCs (not recorded which). This receptor was obtained from a human donor with low-grade glioma or glioblastoma, undergoing nonglioma brain surgery, or in good health (not recorded which). The rearrangement links TRBV7-2 to TRBJ2-3; 10 positions agree with TRBD1. CDR3 DNA sequence: TGTGCCAGCAGCCCCCAACCCTCGACAGGGGGCGGGGATACGCAGTATTTT. Its protein is CASSPQPSTGGGDTQYF.